This TCR beta chain was captured in a study of blood T cell repertoires in COVID-19. Across the study: There were acute and convalescent COVID-19 samples, and they came from the United States, Italy and Spain. PBMCs, B-cell-depleted T cells, or T cells were the source of the cDNA or gDNA that made up the material.

Authors' analysis steps: Researchers report that nucleated cell counts were estimated from reference gene primer amplification. TCRdb's copy holds only in-frame clones and misses some; the assay was immunoSEQ multiplex PCR. That table is the source of V, J and clone size, and D and trimming were worked out from the DNA. The sample comprises about 29,000 clones, about three quarters of which are singletons, and about 8% rests with the top ten. Sequencing used peripheral blood. The receptor was isolated from a woman between 65 and 79 years old with active or convalescent COVID-19.

The CDR3 spells CASSPWAGTGASSGANVLTF. The CDR3 DNA reads as TGTGCCAGCAGCCCGTGGGCCGGGACAGGGGCGAGCTCTGGGGCCAACGTCCTGACTTTC. This chain joins TRBV3-1 (or the pseudogene TRBV3-2) and TRBJ2-6; 10 bases fit TRBD1. This CDR3 spans 20 amino acids. Germline CDR1 and CDR2: LGHDT and YNNKEL (reference sequence). Trimming removed 4 bases from V and 0 bases from J; junction bases left unmatched: 12.